Listed here are 4 T cell receptor beta chains from one sample, sequenced in a study of CD8 T cell repertoires and HIV-1 epitope variants. Produced via immunoSEQ multiplex PCR; TCRdb's table is partial and in-frame only. The data contain more than 85,000 clones, just under 75% of them singletons. The specimen was uncultured baseline CD8+ T cells from peripheral blood mononuclear cells (PBMCs). Source of these receptors: a male donor with HIV.

In this sample, this clone turned up a few times. J is TRBJ1-1 and V is TRBV7-2; no clear D gene. CDR1 and CDR2 (germline): SGHTA, FQGNSA. The CDR3 length is 13 residues. The germline V and J ends were trimmed by 1 base and 5 bases, with 8 bases remaining between them. The CDR3, as DNA: TGTGCCAGCAGCTTAGTAGCGCGAACTGAAGCTTTCTTT. It encodes CASSLVARTEAFF.

The chain employs TRBV9 and TRBJ2-1, with 10 bases lining up with TRBD2. V shed 4 bases and J 8 bases; nucleotides not matched to a gene: 15. CDR3 length: 17 residues. From germline, CDR1 is SGDLS and CDR2 YYNGEE. The CDR3 protein is CASSPRTSGFQVDEQFF. For the CDR3, the DNA is TGTGCCAGCAGCCCAAGGACTAGCGGATTCCAGGTGGATGAGCAGTTCTTC.

The rearrangement links TRBV9 to TRBJ2-2, with 8 bases identical to TRBD2. The CDR3 is made up of 17 amino acids. In germline, CDR1 is SGDLS, CDR2 YYNGEE. V trimming: 0 bases; J trimming: 3 bases; junction bases outside the gene matches: 7. CDR3 protein: CASSVAYPGGHTGELFF. CDR3 in DNA: TGTGCCAGCAGCGTAGCATATCCGGGGGGGCACACCGGGGAGCTGTTTTTT.

The chain links TRBV5-4 to TRBJ2-3; D call uncertain. Trimming removed 0 bases at V and 5 bases at J, with 4 bases between. This CDR3 contains 12 residues. Germline lookup yields CDR1 SGHNT and CDR2 YYREEE (reference sequence). CDR3 nucleotide sequence: TGTGCCAGCAGCTTGGGACTAGATACGCAGTATTTT. Translated: CASSLGLDTQYF.